Below are 24 T cell receptor beta chains sequenced from a single sample in a study of human T cells and chemical hapten exposure. Time point given: patch test 1, 2 weeks after DPC sensitization. Treatment meaning: therapeutic diphenylcyclopropenone sensitization with weekly scalp DPC. TCRdb independently ran MiXCR on the RACE reads; one entry per CDR3 protein. The sample shows about 380,000 distinct CDR3 sequences, roughly 5% of them seen only once. Sequencing used whole blood, obtained in connection with sensitization to the hapten diphenylcyclopropenone (DPC). These receptors came from a woman between 50 and 59 years old with alopecia areata. Some clones in this sample may be carry-over from other donors' samples.

This clonotype was picked up many times. This sequence joins TRBV5-1 and TRBJ1-1; 8 bases match TRBD1. Germline CDR1 and CDR2: SGHRS and YFSETQ. V dropped 2 bases and J dropped 6; count of bases not matched to a gene: 3. The CDR3 sequence is 13 residues long. CDR3 region: CASSFDRGAEAFF. DNA of the CDR3: TGCGCCAGCAGCTTTGACAGGGGCGCTGAAGCTTTCTTT.

The chain has TRBV4-1 and TRBJ1-5, with D unresolved. V dropped 7 bases and J dropped 0 bases, with 10 bases sitting between them. The CDR3 consists of 14 residues. Germline V CDR1 and CDR2: MGHRA, YSYEKL. The CDR3, as DNA: TGCGCCAGCACCCCGGGCTATAGCAATCAGCCCCAGCATTTT. Translated, it gives CASTPGYSNQPQHF.

The chain has TRBV30 and TRBJ2-6; D gene uncertain. CDR3 length: 12 residues. The germline CDR1 and CDR2 sequences are GTSNPN and SVGIG (reference sequence). Trimming pared 3 bases from V and 2 bases from J, leaving 2 bases between. CDR3: CAWSTGANVLTF. CDR3 bases: TGTGCCTGGAGCACTGGGGCCAACGTCCTGACTTTC.

This clonotype was counted between two and nine times. This chain connects TRBV20-1 to TRBJ2-1; 8 nucleotides agree with TRBD2. The CDR3 is 16 amino acids. The J segment lost 1 base and the V segment lost 6 bases, leaving 11 bases of the junction unmatched. In germline, CDR1 is DFQATT, CDR2 SNEGSKA (reference sequence). The CDR3 protein is CSAREDGAASYNEQFF. CDR3 DNA: TGCAGTGCGCGGGAGGACGGAGCGGCGTCCTACAATGAGCAGTTCTTC.

This clonotype came up many times. This chain uses TRBV5-1 with TRBJ2-6; D is unresolved. The CDR3 covers 15 residues. CDR1 and CDR2 (germline): SGHRS, YFSETQ. The V end was cut by 4 bases, the J end by 4 bases, with 12 bases between. CDR3 DNA: TGCGCCAGCAGCCTATCCTTCACGGGGGCCAACGTCCTGACTTTC. Its translation is CASSLSFTGANVLTF.

This clonotype was found many times. The rearrangement joins TRBV28 to TRBJ1-1, with D unresolved. The germline CDR1 and CDR2 sequences are MDHEN and SYDVKM. V gave up 5 bases and J gave up 5 bases, with 12 bases separating them. This CDR3 is 13 amino acids long. CDR3 sequence reads: CASSGPSGTEAFF. As DNA, the CDR3 is TGTGCCAGCAGTGGACCTTCCGGGACTGAAGCTTTCTTT. Full variable domain (remainder filled in from reference TRBV28 and TRBJ1-1): DVKVTQSSRYLVKRTGEKVFLECVQDMDHENMFWYRQDPGLGLRLIYFSYDVKMKEKGDIPEGYSVSREKKERFSLILESASTNQTSMYLCASSGPSGTEAFFGQGTRLTVV.

This clonotype was detected a few times. This chain uses TRBV12-3 or TRBV12-4 with TRBJ1-5; 10 nucleotides match TRBD1. CDR3 length equals 19 residues. The ends lost 2 bases at V and 0 bases at J; junction bases unmatched: 10. The CDR3 is CASSLKRTGGQYSNQPQHF. The DNA of the CDR3 is TGTGCCAGCAGTTTAAAGCGGACAGGGGGACAGTATAGCAATCAGCCCCAGCATTTT.

This clonotype turned up a few times. This chain joins TRBV20-1 and TRBJ2-7; possible D gene TRBD2, 5 bases. CDR3 length: 13 amino acids. Germline V lookup: CDR1 DFQATT, CDR2 SNEGSKA (reference sequence). The ends were cut back, 4 bases at V and 2 bases at J, with 12 bases in the middle. The DNA of the CDR3 is TGCAGTGCTACCTACGACGGGACCTACGAGCAGTACTTC. It specifies CSATYDGTYEQYF.

This chain connects TRBV12-3 or TRBV12-4 to TRBJ2-3; TRBD2 aligns across 14 bases. The ends lost 3 bases at V and 0 bases at J; junction bases unmatched: 5. The CDR3 totals 18 residues. The CDR3 is CASSFRLAGGVSTDTQYF. CDR3 sequence (DNA): TGTGCCAGCAGTTTCCGACTAGCGGGGGGGGTGAGCACAGATACGCAGTATTTT.

Comment on this clonotype: A much larger clone lies a single base off, so this may be a read error. V gene TRBV2 combines with J gene TRBJ2-1; 8 bases are shared with TRBD2. CDR1 is SNHLY and CDR2 is FYNNEI in the germline V gene. CDR3 length: 12 amino acids. CDR3 sequence reads: CVRGTSSNEQFF. CDR3 in DNA: TGTGTCCGTGGGACTAGTTCCAATGAGCAGTTCTTC.

The J gene is TRBJ1-1, the V gene TRBV29-1; 7 nucleotides match TRBD1. Germline assignment: CDR1 SQVTM and CDR2 ANQGSEA. V shed 3 bases and J 1 base; nucleotides not matched to a gene: 2. CDR3 length: 13 amino acids. The CDR3 loop reads CSVDRGWNTEAFF. The CDR3 coding sequence is TGCAGCGTTGACAGGGGGTGGAACACTGAAGCTTTCTTT. Full variable domain (rest looked up from reference TRBV29-1 and TRBJ1-1): SAVISQKPSRDICQRGTSLTIQCQVDSQVTMMFWYRQQPGQSLTLIATANQGSEATYESGFVIDKFPISRPNLTFSTLTVSNMSPEDSSIYLCSVDRGWNTEAFFGQGTRLTVV.

J is TRBJ1-2 and V is TRBV12-3 or TRBV12-4; the match to TRBD1 covers 9 bases. The trim removed 6 bases at V and 8 bases at J, leaving 4 bases unmatched. This CDR3 region has 12 residues. CDR3 sequence (DNA): TGTGCCAGCAGAAACAGGGGGCAAGGCTACACCTTC. Protein: CASRNRGQGYTF.

This clonotype was detected many times. The V gene is TRBV7-2, the J gene TRBJ2-5; TRBD1 is a possible D gene (5 bases). CDR3 size: 14 residues. CDR1 SGHTA and CDR2 FQGNSA come from the germline V gene. V was shortened by 1 base and J by 2 bases, with 8 bases between the two germline ends. The CDR3 DNA reads as TGTGCCAGCAGCTTAGGGGCAGGGCAAGAGACCCAGTACTTC. Translated, it gives CASSLGAGQETQYF.

This clonotype was observed a handful of times. Its ends do not fully match the called genes, so a read error is possible. This chain connects TRBV6-1 to TRBJ2-3; TRBD2 matches 12 bases. There are 13 residues in the CDR3. Germline CDR1 is MNHNS and CDR2 is SASEGT. In DNA form, the CDR3 reads TGTGCCAGCAGTGAAGCGTCCCTAGCGGGGGGGGGTTTT. This codes for CASSEASLAGGGF.

In its sample, this clonotype was seen many times. The V and J genes are TRBV20-1 and TRBJ1-6; D is uncertain. Germline values: CDR1 DFQATT, CDR2 SNEGSKA (reference sequence). The CDR3 sequence is 12 residues long. V was pared by 6 bases and J by 15 bases, with 18 bases between. CDR3 nucleotides: TGCAGTGCCCCTATGCCAAATTCGGGCCTCCACTTT. This translates into CSAPMPNSGLHF.

This clonotype was recorded at least ten times. The chain carries TRBV27 and TRBJ1-1; 9 nucleotides line up with TRBD1. Trimming took 3 bases from V and 5 from J; bases not matched to a gene: 7. The CDR3 sequence is 15 residues long. The germline V gene has CDR1 MNHEY and CDR2 SMNVEV (reference sequence). The CDR3 loop reads CASSLRTGEVTEAFF. CDR3 nucleotide sequence: TGTGCCAGCAGTTTGAGGACAGGGGAAGTTACTGAAGCTTTCTTT.

This clonotype was recorded a few times. The J gene is TRBJ1-5, the V gene TRBV6-5, with TRBD1 as a possible D gene (5 bases). The CDR3 runs to 15 residues. V was clipped by 4 bases and J by 3 bases, with 13 bases between them. Germline V gene data show CDR1 as MNHEY and CDR2 as SVGAGI. The CDR3, as DNA: TGTGCCAGCAGTTCCGGGACGGAATTCAATCAGCCCCAGCATTTT. Encoded protein: CASSSGTEFNQPQHF.

This clonotype was seen repeatedly, ten times or more. V is TRBV12-3 or TRBV12-4 and J is TRBJ2-3; a weak D match, TRBD2 (5 bases). Trimming cost V 3 bases and J 2 bases, with 12 bases left between them. This CDR3 is 15 amino acids long. As DNA, the CDR3 is TGTGCCAGCAGTTTTGTCAGCGGAACCACAGATACGCAGTATTTT. This sequence encodes CASSFVSGTTDTQYF.

This clonotype was counted at least ten times. The gene calls are TRBV9 and TRBJ2-3; perhaps TRBD2 as D (5 bases). The CDR3 has 16 amino acids. Germline values: CDR1 SGDLS, CDR2 YYNGEE. The V gene lost 0 bases and the J gene lost 3 bases, with 14 bases spanning the gap. CDR3 nucleotides: TGTGCCAGCAGCGTAGAGGTTAGCGTGGGGACAGATACGCAGTATTTT. Amino acids: CASSVEVSVGTDTQYF.

In this sample, this clonotype turned up many times. J is TRBJ2-1 and V is TRBV7-9, with TRBD2 identical over 12 bases. Unmatched junction bases numbered 14, after V lost 5 bases and J lost 3 bases. Germline CDR1 reads SEHNR; CDR2 reads FQNEAQ (reference sequence). The CDR3 has 19 residues. Here the CDR3 reads CASSPPRASGGAYYNEQFF. As DNA, the CDR3 is TGTGCCAGCAGCCCACCCAGGGCTAGCGGGGGGGCCTACTACAATGAGCAGTTCTTC.

The V and J genes are TRBV7-2 and TRBJ2-1; weak D call: TRBD1 (5 bases). CDR3 length equals 14 residues. With 0 bases removed from V and 8 bases from J, the gap between germline ends came to 11 bases. Germline CDR1 and CDR2: SGHTA and FQGNSA. CDR3 residues: CASSLAQGAHEQFF. CDR3 DNA sequence: TGTGCCAGCAGCTTAGCTCAAGGGGCCCATGAGCAGTTCTTC. The variable domain in full, with the rest retrieved from reference TRBV7-2 and TRBJ2-1, is GAGVSQSPSNKVTEKGKDVELRCDPISGHTALYWYRQSLGQGLEFLIYFQGNSAPDKSGLPSDRFSAERTGGSVSTLTIQRTQQEDSAVYLCASSLAQGAHEQFFGPGTRLTVL.

This clonotype was seen at least ten times. The chain is built from TRBV7-9 and TRBJ1-2, with TRBD1 as a possible D gene (5 bases). Trimming pared 9 bases from V and 4 bases from J, leaving 15 bases between. Per germline, CDR1 SEHNR and CDR2 FQNEAQ (reference sequence). CDR3 size: 13 residues. The CDR3 spells CASSGATPYGYTF. CDR3 bases: TGTGCCAGTTCCGGGGCGACCCCCTATGGCTACACCTTC.

The V and J genes are TRBV4-3 and TRBJ1-1; possibly TRBD1 for D (5 bases). V was cut by 0 bases and J by 2 bases, with 10 bases left in between. The length of the CDR3 is 15 residues. Per the germline V gene, CDR1 is LGHNA and CDR2 is YSLEER. DNA of the CDR3: TGCGCCAGCAGCCAAGATAAGGGACCAAACACTGAAGCTTTCTTT. Amino acids: CASSQDKGPNTEAFF.

This clonotype has a count of ten or more. The CDR3 protein is CASSKFLRTGGYGYTF. The CDR3 region has the DNA TGTGCCAGCAGCAAATTCCTGAGGACAGGGGGCTATGGCTACACCTTC. The chain links TRBV21-1 to TRBJ1-2; TRBD1, the D gene given by the table, was not confirmed from the DNA. TRBV21-1 is marked as a pseudogene. CDR3 size: 16 residues.